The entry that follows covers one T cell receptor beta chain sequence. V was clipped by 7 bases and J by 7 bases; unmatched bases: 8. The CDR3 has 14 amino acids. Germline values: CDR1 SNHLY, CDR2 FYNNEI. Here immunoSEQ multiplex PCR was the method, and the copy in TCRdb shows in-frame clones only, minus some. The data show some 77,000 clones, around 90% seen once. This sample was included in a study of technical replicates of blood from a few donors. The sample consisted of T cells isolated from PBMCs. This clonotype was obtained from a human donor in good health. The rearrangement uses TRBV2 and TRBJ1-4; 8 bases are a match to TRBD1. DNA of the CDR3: TGTGCCAGCACCGTGGACAGGGTGGGTGAAAAACTGTTTTTT. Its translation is CASTVDRVGEKLFF. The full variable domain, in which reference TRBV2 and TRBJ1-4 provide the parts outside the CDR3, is EPEVTQTPSHQVTQMGQEVILRCVPISNHLYFYWYRQILGQKVEFLVSFYNNEISEKSEIFDDQFSVERPDGSNFTLKIRSTKLEDSAMYFCASTVDRVGEKLFFGSGTQLSVL.